Each of the 32 T cell receptor beta chains below was sequenced from the same sample in a study of vaccination effects on CD4 cells after COVID-19. Data came from immunoSEQ multiplex PCR; TCRdb stores just in-frame clones and leaves some out. The sample holds roughly 57,000 clones, around three quarters seen once. With the ViraFEST assay, the study expanded antigen-specific CD4+ T cells using viral peptide pools, then sequenced them. A roughly ten-day culture period preceded the isolation of CD4+ T cells. It was between March and December 2020 that the person had a SARS-CoV-2 infection confirmed by PCR. The antigens of these receptors remain unknown. Sample: CD4+ T cells from PBMCs cultured with HIV peptides, taken before COVID-19 vaccination. Described subset: HIV-1 Nef peptide pool negative control/reference culture. The origin of the receptors is a human donor who had a prior SARS-CoV-2 infection.

The sample holds one count of this clone. The gene calls are TRBV2 and TRBJ1-2; the D gene is possibly TRBD1 (5 bases). CDR3 length equals 13 residues. The V gene lost 8 bases and the J gene lost 8 bases, with 18 bases spanning the gap. Germline assignment: CDR1 SNHLY and CDR2 FYNNEI. This CDR3 reads CASCGLPTGGYTF. The CDR3 region has the DNA TGTGCCAGCTGCGGACTCCCCACAGGCGGCTACACCTTC.

V gene TRBV3-1 (or the pseudogene TRBV3-2) combines with J gene TRBJ1-1; possible D gene TRBD1, 5 bases. Deletions cut 2 bases from V and 2 bases from J, with 18 bases between. Germline V lookup: CDR1 LGHDT, CDR2 YNNKEL (reference sequence). The CDR3 is 17 residues long. In DNA form, the CDR3 reads TGTGCCAGCAGCCAAAACATGGGCGGGGGACCTAACACTGAAGCTTTCTTT. Protein product: CASSQNMGGGPNTEAFF.

The J gene is TRBJ2-7, the V gene TRBV30, with a weak D call TRBD2 (6 bases). Germline V gene sequence: CDR1 GTSNPN, CDR2 SVGIG (reference sequence). V was trimmed by 6 bases and J by 7 bases, leaving 19 bases between them. The CDR3 covers 13 residues. DNA of the CDR3: TGTGCCTGCGAAAAACGGGGGAGTCGGGAGCAGTACTTC. It translates to CACEKRGSREQYF.

V gene TRBV7-2 combines with J gene TRBJ2-5; no clear D gene. Trimming cost V 4 bases and J 5 bases, with 23 bases left between them. This CDR3 region has 17 residues. CDR1 and CDR2 (germline): SGHTA, FQGNSA. CDR3 nucleotides: TGTGCCAGCAGCTACGTCTCCAGGAGCGCTACCCGCGAGACCCAGTACTTC. Amino acids: CASSYVSRSATRETQYF.

V is TRBV12-3 or TRBV12-4 and J is TRBJ1-1, with D unresolved. With 4 bases removed from V and 8 bases from J, the gap between germline ends came to 14 bases. CDR3 length: 13 residues. CDR3 DNA sequence: TGTGCCAGCAGTTCCACCGAGGGTGCCGAAGCTTTCTTT. It specifies CASSSTEGAEAFF.

The chain combines TRBV12-3 or TRBV12-4 with TRBJ1-1; D unresolved. Between the trimmed V and J ends, which lost 3 bases and 7 bases, there was a span of 9 bases. CDR3 length: 12 amino acids. The CDR3 DNA reads as TGTGCCAGCAGTTTGCTGGCACGTGAAGCTTTCTTT. Protein: CASSLLAREAFF.

This rearrangement joins TRBV9 to TRBJ2-3; 7 bases are a match to TRBD1. The germline V gene has CDR1 SGDLS and CDR2 YYNGEE. The CDR3 consists of 14 residues. V dropped 4 bases and J dropped 2; count of bases not matched to a gene: 4. CDR3 in DNA: TGTGCCAGCAGCTCGGGACAGCACACAGATACGCAGTATTTT. Translation: CASSSGQHTDTQYF.

The rearrangement joins TRBV9 to TRBJ1-4, with D possibly matching TRBD1 (6 bases). CDR3 length equals 16 residues. The germline V gene encodes CDR1 SGDLS and CDR2 YYNGEE. The V and J ends lost 3 bases and 3 bases respectively, with 15 bases between them. The CDR3 sequence is CASSETGIPSNEKLFF. CDR3 bases: TGTGCCAGCAGCGAGACAGGCATACCCTCTAATGAAAAACTGTTTTTT.

This chain connects TRBV18 to TRBJ1-2; D is unresolved. Trimming shortened V by 0 bases and J by 5 bases, and 16 bases separated the two germline ends. From germline, CDR1 is KGHSH and CDR2 LQKENI. This CDR3 has 16 residues. The CDR3 DNA reads TGTGCCAGCTCACCACCGGGCCAGCTTCTACCTTATGGCTACACCTTC. It specifies CASSPPGQLLPYGYTF.

This chain links TRBV7-9 with TRBJ2-2, with TRBD2 matching 11 bases. Germline V gene sequence: CDR1 SEHNR, CDR2 FQNEAQ (reference sequence). The V segment lost 0 bases and the J segment 7 bases; nucleotides outside the gene matches: 4. The CDR3 is 16 residues long. CDR3 sequence reads: CASSLALAGDIGELFF. The CDR3 bases are TGTGCCAGCAGCTTAGCACTAGCGGGAGATATCGGGGAGCTGTTTTTT.

This clone was counted between two and nine times. V and J are TRBV6-2 or TRBV6-3 and TRBJ2-7; D is ambiguous. The V gene lost 4 bases and the J gene lost 2 bases, with 15 bases spanning the gap. The CDR3 contains 15 residues. CDR1 and CDR2 from the germline V gene are MNHEY and SVGEGT. The DNA of the CDR3 is TGTGCCAGCAGTTCGTCAGTGAGACCAACCTACGAGCAGTACTTC. Translating gives CASSSSVRPTYEQYF.

The genes are TRBV4-3 and TRBJ2-1, with 7 bases fitting TRBD1. The CDR3 covers 16 residues. The germline V gene encodes CDR1 LGHNA and CDR2 YSLEER. With 1 base clipped from V and 2 bases from J, the junction kept 5 bases outside the gene matches. The CDR3 spells CASSQVNDRAYNEQFF. CDR3 in DNA: TGCGCCAGCAGCCAAGTTAACGACAGGGCCTACAATGAGCAGTTCTTC.

This rearrangement joins TRBV3-1 (or the pseudogene TRBV3-2) to TRBJ1-5; D perhaps matches TRBD1 (5 bases). This CDR3 is 12 amino acids long. V lost 4 bases and J 7 bases, leaving 8 bases between the germline ends. Germline V gene data show CDR1 as LGHDT and CDR2 as YNNKEL (reference sequence). CDR3 DNA sequence: TGTGCCAGCAGCCTCCCAGGGCAGCCCCAGCATTTT. Protein product: CASSLPGQPQHF.

This chain joins TRBV7-2 and TRBJ1-2; 7 nucleotides align to TRBD1. V gave up 3 bases and J gave up 8 bases; unmatched junction bases: 9. Germline V lookup: CDR1 SGHTA, CDR2 FQGNSA. The CDR3 sequence is 14 residues long. The CDR3 spells CASSLVTGPGGYTF. CDR3 sequence (DNA): TGTGCCAGCAGCTTGGTGACAGGGCCGGGGGGCTACACCTTC.

The V gene is TRBV11-3, the J gene TRBJ2-7; 9 bases map to TRBD1. The germline CDR1 and CDR2 sequences are SGHNT and YENEEA. The V gene end was trimmed by 5 bases and the J gene end by 5 bases; junction bases not matched to a gene: 10. The CDR3 has 15 amino acids. CDR3 amino acids: CASSPGRDRVHEQYF. CDR3 bases: TGTGCCAGCAGCCCGGGAAGGGACAGGGTCCACGAGCAGTACTTC.

J is TRBJ2-3 and V is TRBV9; D call uncertain. CDR1 SGDLS and CDR2 YYNGEE come from the germline V gene. The V end was cut by 0 bases, the J end by 4 bases, with 9 bases between. The CDR3 loop spans 14 amino acids. For the CDR3, the DNA is TGTGCCAGCAGCGTAGAAGGGTCGCCAGATACGCAGTATTTT. Translation gives CASSVEGSPDTQYF.

The chain is built from TRBV28 and TRBJ1-2, with a possible D match to TRBD1 (5 bases). CDR1 MDHEN and CDR2 SYDVKM come from the germline V gene. Trimming shortened V by 6 bases and J by 8 bases, and 16 bases separated the two germline ends. The CDR3 totals 13 residues. DNA of the CDR3: TGTGCCAGCAGGTTTCCCGGGGGAGGAGGCTACACCTTC. Encoded protein: CASRFPGGGGYTF.

The rearrangement links TRBV11-3 to TRBJ1-1; D uncertain. The germline V gene encodes CDR1 SGHNT and CDR2 YENEEA. V was shortened by 5 bases and J by 7 bases, with 17 bases between the two germline ends. The CDR3 is made up of 14 amino acids. The CDR3 nucleotides read TGTGCCAGCAGCCTTTACACGGAGGGAGTTGAAGCTTTCTTT. This encodes CASSLYTEGVEAFF.

This clone was observed a few times. V gene TRBV6-6 combines with J gene TRBJ2-5; 7 bases agree with TRBD1. Germline lookup yields CDR1 MNHNY and CDR2 SVGAGI (reference sequence). Trimming at V came to 6 bases and at J to 11 bases, leaving 9 bases not matched to a gene. This CDR3 comprises 12 residues. DNA for the CDR3: TGTGCCAGCAGCCCCGGGGACAGACGGCAGTACTTC. Protein product: CASSPGDRRQYF.

The chain couples TRBV30 to TRBJ1-2; no firm D call. The CDR3 length is 14 residues. Germline CDR1 is GTSNPN and CDR2 is SVGIG (reference sequence). V was clipped by 0 bases and J by 1 base, with 9 bases between them. The CDR3 nucleotides are TGTGCCTGGAGTGTTAAACAGATTAACTATGGCTACACCTTC. This sequence encodes CAWSVKQINYGYTF. Variable domain in full (rest from reference TRBV30 and TRBJ1-2): SQTIHQWPATLVQPVGSPLSLECTVEGTSNPNLYWYRQAAGRGLQLLFYSVGIGQISSEVPQNLSASRPQDRQFILSSKKLLLSDSGFYLCAWSVKQINYGYTFGSGTRLTVV.

The chain recombines TRBV5-6 with TRBJ2-3; no definite D call. CDR1 and CDR2 from the germline V gene are SGHDT and YYEEEE. V was shortened by 2 bases and J by 4 bases, with 5 bases between the two germline ends. This CDR3 spans 12 amino acids. Here the CDR3 reads CASSFFSDTQYF. Here the CDR3 DNA reads TGTGCCAGCAGCTTCTTCTCAGATACGCAGTATTTT.

The chain links TRBV7-8 to TRBJ2-1; the match to TRBD1 covers 11 bases. CDR1 SGHVS and CDR2 FQNEAQ come from the germline V gene. The CDR3 totals 15 residues. V gave up 3 bases and J gave up 6 bases; unmatched junction bases: 4. The CDR3 DNA reads as TGTGCCAGCAGCTTGGGACAGGGGGGGTCCAATGAGCAGTTCTTC. Its protein product is CASSLGQGGSNEQFF.

The chain employs TRBV15 and TRBJ1-4, with 9 bases identical to TRBD1. The V and J ends lost 3 bases and 4 bases, in that order; junction bases with no gene match: 3. This CDR3 has 15 residues. Germline loops: CDR1 LNHNV, CDR2 YYDKDF (reference sequence). CDR3 DNA sequence: TGTGCCACCAGCAGTCCGGGACAGGGTAATGAAAAACTGTTTTTT. Its translation is CATSSPGQGNEKLFF.

This chain links TRBV29-1 with TRBJ2-5; the D is unclear. The germline V and J ends were trimmed by 3 bases and 1 base, with 6 bases remaining between them. This CDR3 contains 12 residues. Germline CDR1 is SQVTM and CDR2 is ANQGSEA. CDR3 DNA: TGCAGCGTTGATCGCTTCCAAGAGACCCAGTACTTC. Its protein is CSVDRFQETQYF.

The chain employs TRBV6-5 and TRBJ1-2; D not certain. The germline CDR1 and CDR2 sequences are MNHEY and SVGAGI. This CDR3 has 16 residues. Deletions cut 0 bases from V and 0 bases from J, with 11 bases between. CDR3 nucleotides: TGTGCCAGCAGTTACTCGATTGCAGGAGCTAACTATGGCTACACCTTC. This encodes CASSYSIAGANYGYTF.

The chain employs TRBV5-1 and TRBJ2-7; possible D gene TRBD2, 5 bases. Germline assignment: CDR1 SGHRS and CDR2 YFSETQ. V lost 2 bases, J lost 1 base, and 10 bases lay in between. This CDR3 spans 14 amino acids. DNA of the CDR3: TGCGCCAGCAGCTTACTCGGGGTATCCTACGAGCAGTACTTC. Its protein is CASSLLGVSYEQYF.

This clone was seen only a few times. This chain uses TRBV20-1 with TRBJ1-2, with a possible D match to TRBD1 (5 bases). The CDR3 spans 13 residues. Germline CDR1 is DFQATT and CDR2 is SNEGSKA (reference sequence). V lost 3 bases to trimming and J lost 7 bases, with 15 bases between them. CDR3 nucleotide sequence: TGCAGTGCTAGTTTCCCAGGGTGGGCTGGCTACACCTTC. Translating gives CSASFPGWAGYTF.

The chain combines TRBV30 with TRBJ2-2; D uncertain. The CDR3 runs 12 residues. V lost 3 bases, J lost 3 bases, and 5 bases lay in between. Germline V gene data show CDR1 as GTSNPN and CDR2 as SVGIG (reference sequence). The CDR3, as DNA: TGTGCCTGGAGAAGTTACACCGGGGAGCTGTTTTTT. Protein: CAWRSYTGELFF.

The J gene is TRBJ1-5, the V gene TRBV28; TRBD1 is a possible D gene (5 bases). V lost 8 bases and J 1 base, leaving 18 bases between the germline ends. Germline values: CDR1 MDHEN, CDR2 SYDVKM. CDR3 length equals 16 residues. The CDR3 loop reads CASYESGHRSNQPQHF. CDR3 in DNA: TGTGCCAGCTATGAATCTGGACACAGGAGCAATCAGCCCCAGCATTTT.

The rearrangement uses TRBV7-8 and TRBJ2-2; 12 nucleotides match TRBD2. From germline, CDR1 is SGHVS and CDR2 FQNEAQ. The junction had 4 bases not matched to a gene; V was cut back by 5 bases and J by 0 bases. The CDR3 runs to 17 residues. CDR3 sequence reads: CASSHWTSGANTGELFF. The DNA for the CDR3 is TGTGCCAGCAGCCATTGGACTAGCGGGGCGAACACCGGGGAGCTGTTTTTT.

This clone was seen a few times. The V and J genes are TRBV5-6 and TRBJ2-4, with 7 bases fitting TRBD1. This CDR3 has 15 amino acids. Looked up from germline, CDR1 is SGHDT and CDR2 is YYEEEE. V dropped 4 bases and J dropped 1; count of bases not matched to a gene: 5. This CDR3 is CASSHRGLAKNIQYF. CDR3 nucleotides: TGTGCCAGCAGCCACAGGGGTCTGGCCAAAAACATTCAGTACTTC.

The chain carries TRBV5-1 and TRBJ1-2, with D unresolved. V was pared by 4 bases and J by 8 bases, with 9 bases between. The germline CDR1 and CDR2 sequences are SGHRS and YFSETQ. The CDR3 loop spans 11 amino acids. CDR3 loop: CASSAEGGYTF. The CDR3 DNA follows: TGCGCCAGCAGCGCGGAGGGCGGCTACACCTTC.